These T cell receptor beta chains were read from a single sample in a study of T cell changes during pregnancy in multiple sclerosis. Produced via immunoSEQ multiplex PCR; TCRdb's table is partial and in-frame only. This table holds 61,000 or so clones, around 95% found once. The specimen comprised CD4+ T cells from peripheral blood mononuclear cells, sampled before pregnancy. These TCRs come from a female donor with multiple sclerosis, enrolled in a pregnancy study. The CDR3 runs from the conserved cysteine through the conserved F or W. Each record gives: CDR3 protein, CDR3 DNA, clone size, D gene, CDR3 length, V gene, J gene. A D gene is named only where the DNA matches it firmly. Expanded clones get a size class; other rows say once, few or many, or leave the size out.

CASSLPPINEQFF,TGTGCCAGCAGTTTACCCCCAATCAATGAGCAGTTCTTC,NA,NA,13,TRBV28,TRBJ2-1
CASRLARPYYEQYF,TGTGCAAGTCGCTTAGCGAGGCCTTACTACGAGCAGTACTTC,NA,NA,14,TRBV12-2,TRBJ2-7
CASSLGDRLKGTNYGYTF,TGTGCCAGCAGCTTAGGCGACAGATTAAAGGGTACTAACTATGGCTACACCTTC,NA,NA,18,TRBV11-3,TRBJ1-2
CASTLMGAGNTEAFF,TGTGCCAGTACCCTTATGGGGGCAGGGAACACTGAAGCTTTCTTT,NA,NA,15,TRBV19,TRBJ1-1
CASSPGLAFEDTQYF,TGTGCCAGCAGTCCGGGACTAGCGTTCGAAGATACGCAGTATTTT,NA,TRBD2,15,TRBV5-4,TRBJ2-3
CASSLYQRYEQYF,TGTGCCAGCAGCTTGTACCAGAGGTACGAGCAGTACTTC,NA,NA,13,TRBV5-4,TRBJ2-7
CASSRAGENYEQYF,TGTGCCAGCAGTCGGGCAGGGGAAAACTACGAGCAGTACTTC,NA,NA,14,TRBV27,TRBJ2-7
CASSLAGEQYF,TGTGCCAGCAGCTTGGCGGGCGAGCAGTACTTC,NA,NA,11,TRBV5-6,TRBJ2-7
CASSLVLGRGTEAFF,TGTGCCAGCAGCTTGGTTTTGGGTCGGGGCACTGAAGCTTTCTTT,NA,NA,15,TRBV5-5,TRBJ1-1
CASARTGVYEQYF,TGTGCCAGCGCTAGGACAGGGGTTTACGAGCAGTACTTC,NA,TRBD1,13,TRBV27,TRBJ2-7
CASRQVISGNTIYF,TGTGCCAGCAGGCAGGTAATCTCTGGAAACACCATATATTTT,NA,NA,14,TRBV2,TRBJ1-3
CASSLVRGQHYGYTF,TGTGCCAGCAGTCTTGTCCGGGGACAGCACTATGGCTACACCTTC,NA,TRBD1,15,TRBV6-5,TRBJ1-2
CASIGAGGYNEQFF,TGCGCCAGCATAGGGGCTGGCGGATACAATGAGCAGTTCTTC,once,NA,14,TRBV10-1,TRBJ2-1
CASSYRGNTDTQYF,TGCGCCAGCAGCTACAGGGGAAACACAGATACGCAGTATTTT,NA,TRBD1,14,TRBV5-1,TRBJ2-3
CASSFWRDNEQFF,TGTGCCAGCAGTTTTTGGCGGGACAATGAGCAGTTCTTC,NA,NA,13,TRBV27,TRBJ2-1
CASSPQTTSEDEQYF,TGTGCCAGCTCACCACAGACTACCTCAGAGGACGAGCAGTACTTC,NA,NA,15,TRBV18,TRBJ2-7
CSAYLTGAEQYF,TGCAGCGCCTACCTAACAGGGGCCGAGCAGTACTTC,NA,TRBD1,12,TRBV29-1,TRBJ2-7
CASSSVIRNEQFF,TGTGCCAGCAGTAGCGTAATACGGAATGAGCAGTTCTTC,NA,NA,13,TRBV28,TRBJ2-1
CAWSTGVIADTQYF,TGTGCCTGGAGTACAGGGGTAATCGCAGATACGCAGTATTTT,NA,TRBD1,14,TRBV30,TRBJ2-3
CATSRVRTSGSSEQYF,TGTGCCACCAGCAGAGTCAGGACTAGCGGGAGCTCGGAGCAGTACTTC,NA,TRBD2,16,TRBV15,TRBJ2-7
CASSQQTSGTEAFF,TGTGCCAGTAGTCAACAGACATCGGGAACTGAAGCTTTCTTT,NA,NA,14,TRBV19,TRBJ1-1
CASSEGRGYGYTF,TGTGCCAGCAGTGAAGGCAGGGGCTATGGCTACACCTTC,NA,NA,13,TRBV6-1,TRBJ1-2
CASSVREGLDEQYF,TGTGCCAGCAGCGTCCGGGAGGGCCTCGACGAGCAGTACTTC,NA,TRBD2,14,TRBV9,TRBJ2-7
CASSLASSGAYEQYF,TGTGCCAGCAGCTTAGCATCCAGCGGTGCCTACGAGCAGTACTTC,NA,NA,15,TRBV7-6,TRBJ2-7
CSARTGGPAFF,TGCAGTGCTAGGACAGGGGGACCGGCTTTCTTT,NA,TRBD1,11,TRBV20-1,TRBJ1-1
CASSFRSLRTGGSYNEQFF,TGTGCCAGCAGCTTTCGATCCTTAAGGACAGGGGGCTCCTACAATGAGCAGTTCTTC,NA,TRBD1,19,TRBV14,TRBJ2-1
CASSQVSGTAYTDTQYF,TGTGCCAGCAGCCAAGTGTCCGGGACTGCTTACACAGATACGCAGTATTTT,NA,NA,17,TRBV14,TRBJ2-3